This TCR beta chain derives from a study of early T cells in non-severe SARS-CoV-2 infection. The wider study: From unsorted whole blood, bulk RNA was sequenced, and the chains remained unpaired.

This clonotype was counted between two and nine times. What it recognizes is unknown. The CDR3 runs 12 residues. Germline V gives CDR1 MDHEN, CDR2 SYDVKM. V was pared by 7 bases and J by 2 bases, with 8 bases between. Tagging with unique molecular identifiers was applied to individual cDNA molecules. TCRdb reanalysed the 5' RACE reads using MiXCR and keeps one entry per CDR3 protein. The sample records tens of thousands of distinct CDR3 sequences, around 13% being singletons. The study's findings and limits: Sequences matched to VDJdb favored anti-spike CD8 responses, while private and CD4 specificities were missed.

Sequenced: whole blood. The receptor's source is an adult who was a healthcare worker with PCR-confirmed SARS-CoV-2 infection or an uninfected control (not recorded which). The chain couples TRBV28 to TRBJ1-1; no reliable D call. CDR3 sequence: CASKPSNTEAFF. The CDR3 DNA follows: TGTGCCAGCAAACCCTCAAACACTGAAGCTTTCTTT.